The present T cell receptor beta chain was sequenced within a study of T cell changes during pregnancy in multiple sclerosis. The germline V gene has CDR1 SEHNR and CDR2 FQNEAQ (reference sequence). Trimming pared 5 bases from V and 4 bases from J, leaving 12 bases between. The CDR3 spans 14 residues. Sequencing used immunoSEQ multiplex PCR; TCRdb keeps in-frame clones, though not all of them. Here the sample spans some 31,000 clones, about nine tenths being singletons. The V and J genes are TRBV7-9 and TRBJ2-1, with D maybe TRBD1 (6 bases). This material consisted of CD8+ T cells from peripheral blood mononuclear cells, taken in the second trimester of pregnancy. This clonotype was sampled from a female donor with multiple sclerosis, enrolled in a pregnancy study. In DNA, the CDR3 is TGTGCCAGCAGCCGAAAGGACAGATACAATGAGCAGTTCTTC. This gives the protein CASSRKDRYNEQFF.